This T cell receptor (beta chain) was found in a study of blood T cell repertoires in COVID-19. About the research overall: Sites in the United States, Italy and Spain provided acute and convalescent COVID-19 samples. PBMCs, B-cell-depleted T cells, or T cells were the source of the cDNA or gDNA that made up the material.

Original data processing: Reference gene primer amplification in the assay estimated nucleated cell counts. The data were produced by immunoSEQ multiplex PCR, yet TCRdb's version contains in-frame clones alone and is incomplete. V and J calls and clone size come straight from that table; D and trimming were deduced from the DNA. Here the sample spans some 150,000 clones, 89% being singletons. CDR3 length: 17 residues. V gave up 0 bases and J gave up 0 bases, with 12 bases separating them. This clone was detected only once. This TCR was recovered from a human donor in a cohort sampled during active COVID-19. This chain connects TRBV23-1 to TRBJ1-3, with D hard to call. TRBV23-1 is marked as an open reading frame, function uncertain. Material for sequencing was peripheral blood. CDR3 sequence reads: CASSQSLQLSSGNTIYF. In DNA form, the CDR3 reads TGCGCCAGCAGTCAATCCCTACAGTTGTCCTCTGGAAACACCATATATTTT.